This T cell receptor beta chain was obtained from a study of chemoradiotherapy in HPV16-positive cancers. Study-level results: Candidate HPV-specific clones and E7-related TCR motifs grew in tumor during treatment.

Points on this clone: Antigen: not known.

The germline gives CDR1 SGHTA, CDR2 FQGNSA. This CDR3 is 14 amino acids long. V was cut by 5 bases and J by 0 bases, with 8 bases left in between. The data were produced by immunoSEQ multiplex PCR, yet TCRdb's version contains in-frame clones alone and is incomplete. The table includes fewer than 20,000 clones, more than 75% detected once. Over chemoradiotherapy, repertoires were sampled more than once. Specimen collection occurred from a patient who underwent chemoradiotherapy. The receptor was derived from a human donor with HPV-associated anogenital cancer. The chain combines TRBV7-2 with TRBJ2-1, with D unclear. This CDR3 reads CASSRPSSYNEQFF. In DNA form, the CDR3 reads TGTGCCAGCAGCCGCCCGTCCTCCTACAATGAGCAGTTCTTC.